The T cell receptor beta chain under discussion was sequenced for a study of CD8 T cells in ankylosing spondylitis. General observations from the study: Roughly eight highly homologous variants made up a TCR beta motif that seemed to typify ankylosing spondylitis blood.

Turning to this clonotype: As yet, its antigen is unknown.

The V and J ends lost 2 bases and 2 bases, in that order; junction bases with no gene match: 7. This CDR3 comprises 16 residues. CDR1 MNHEY and CDR2 SVGAGI come from the germline V gene. MiXCR was run by TCRdb on the 5' RACE reads, yielding one entry per CDR3 protein. The profile shows under 850,000 distinct CDR3 sequences, roughly 19% of them singletons. The specimen was blood, either unsorted or a sorted T cell fraction (not recorded which). The TCR originated in a male donor with ankylosing spondylitis. The chain combines TRBV6-5 with TRBJ2-7, with 9 positions matching TRBD1. CDR3 loop: CASSYKAGQGPYEQYF. CDR3 sequence (DNA): TGTGCCAGCAGTTACAAGGCGGGACAGGGACCCTACGAGCAGTACTTC.